This T cell receptor (beta chain) was documented in a study of blood T cell repertoires in COVID-19. About the research overall: Italy, Spain and the United States were the sources of the convalescent and acute COVID-19 samples.

The data were produced by immunoSEQ multiplex PCR, yet TCRdb's version contains in-frame clones alone and is incomplete. This sample yields 360,000 or so clones, of which roughly 90% are seen a single time; 6.5% belongs to the top ten. The source of this sequence is a man aged 18 to 30 with active or convalescent COVID-19. The sequenced material came from peripheral blood.

This chain's CDR3 is CASTRQGGTEAFF. The CDR3 region has the DNA TGTGCCAGCACCCGACAGGGGGGCACTGAAGCTTTCTTT. The chain has TRBV6-5 and TRBJ1-1, with 9 bases aligning to TRBD1. The CDR3 contains 13 residues. Trimming at V came to 7 bases and at J to 4 bases, leaving 4 bases not matched to a gene. Germline CDR1 and CDR2: MNHEY and SVGAGI.